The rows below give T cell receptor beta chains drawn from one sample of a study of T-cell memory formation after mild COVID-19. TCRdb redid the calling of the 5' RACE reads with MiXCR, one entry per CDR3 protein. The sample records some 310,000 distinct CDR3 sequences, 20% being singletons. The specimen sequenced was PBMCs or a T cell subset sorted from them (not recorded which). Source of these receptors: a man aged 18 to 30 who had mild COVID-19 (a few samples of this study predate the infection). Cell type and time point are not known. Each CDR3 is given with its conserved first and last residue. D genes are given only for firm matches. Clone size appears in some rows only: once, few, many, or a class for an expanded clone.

cdr3_nt: TGTGCCAGCAGCCCGGGACAGTTCATAGCTGGAAACACCATATATTTT
cdr3_aa: CASSPGQFIAGNTIYF
d_call: TRBD1
j_call: TRBJ1-3
cdr3_length: 16
v_call: TRBV7-2
clone_size: -

cdr3_nt: TGTGCCAGCAGAGATCCGGGACAGGGGCCCGGGGAGCTGTTTTTT
cdr3_aa: CASRDPGQGPGELFF
d_call: TRBD1
j_call: TRBJ2-2
cdr3_length: 15
v_call: TRBV7-9
clone_size: -

cdr3_nt: TGCGCCAGCAGCGCGGGGGGGACCCAAGAGACCCAGTACTTC
cdr3_aa: CASSAGGTQETQYF
d_call: TRBD2
j_call: TRBJ2-5
cdr3_length: 14
v_call: TRBV5-1
clone_size: -

cdr3_nt: TGTGCCACGGGCTGGGGGCAGGGAGATACGCAGTATTTT
cdr3_aa: CATGWGQGDTQYF
d_call: -
j_call: TRBJ2-3
cdr3_length: 13
v_call: TRBV24-1
clone_size: -

cdr3_nt: TGTGCCATCAGCAGTCCGGGACTAACCTACAATGAGCAGTTCTTC
cdr3_aa: CAISSPGLTYNEQFF
d_call: TRBD2
j_call: TRBJ2-1
cdr3_length: 15
v_call: TRBV10-3
clone_size: few

cdr3_nt: TGTGCCAGCAACGCCAAGTGGGGCTCCTACGAGCAGTACTTC
cdr3_aa: CASNAKWGSYEQYF
d_call: -
j_call: TRBJ2-7
cdr3_length: 14
v_call: TRBV5-5
clone_size: -

cdr3_nt: TGTGCCAGCAGCTCCCGACAGGGTCCGAGCACTGAAGCTTTCTTT
cdr3_aa: CASSSRQGPSTEAFF
d_call: TRBD1
j_call: TRBJ1-1
cdr3_length: 15
v_call: TRBV7-9
clone_size: -

cdr3_nt: TGTGCCAGCAGTTACTCGCCAGAGGGGGGCCGGGACGAGCAGTACTTC
cdr3_aa: CASSYSPEGGRDEQYF
d_call: -
j_call: TRBJ2-7
cdr3_length: 16
v_call: TRBV6-2/TRBV6-3
clone_size: few

cdr3_nt: TGCAGTGCTAGAGTGATCGATGAAAAACTGTTTTTT
cdr3_aa: CSARVIDEKLFF
d_call: -
j_call: TRBJ1-4
cdr3_length: 12
v_call: TRBV20-1
clone_size: few

cdr3_nt: TGTGCCAGCAGTTCAAACGCGGTCACAGATACGCAGTATTTT
cdr3_aa: CASSSNAVTDTQYF
d_call: -
j_call: TRBJ2-3
cdr3_length: 14
v_call: TRBV27
clone_size: many

cdr3_nt: TGTGCCAGCAGCCCTGGGACAGGGGAATCACCCCTCCACTTT
cdr3_aa: CASSPGTGESPLHF
d_call: TRBD1
j_call: TRBJ1-6
cdr3_length: 14
v_call: TRBV3-1
clone_size: -

cdr3_nt: TGTGCCAGCAGCAAAGATGACGGATGCTGCGAGCAGTACTTC
cdr3_aa: CASSKDDGCCEQYF
d_call: -
j_call: TRBJ2-7
cdr3_length: 14
v_call: TRBV21-1
clone_size: -

cdr3_nt: TGTGCCAGCACCCTTAGTACAGATACGCAGTATTTT
cdr3_aa: CASTLSTDTQYF
d_call: -
j_call: TRBJ2-3
cdr3_length: 12
v_call: TRBV6-6
clone_size: few

cdr3_nt: TGTGCCAGCAGCCAGGGGCTAGCGGGTGGTACGCAGTATTTT
cdr3_aa: CASSQGLAGGTQYF
d_call: TRBD2
j_call: TRBJ2-3
cdr3_length: 14
v_call: TRBV4-2
clone_size: few

cdr3_nt: TGCGCCAGCAGCCAAGGTCAGGGACAGATCTATGGCTACACCTTC
cdr3_aa: CASSQGQGQIYGYTF
d_call: TRBD1
j_call: TRBJ1-2
cdr3_length: 15
v_call: TRBV4-1
clone_size: few

cdr3_nt: TGCAGCGTTCCGGACACTAGCTCCTACGAGCAGTACTTC
cdr3_aa: CSVPDTSSYEQYF
d_call: -
j_call: TRBJ2-7
cdr3_length: 13
v_call: TRBV29-1
clone_size: few

cdr3_nt: TGTGCCAGCAGTTTATCGTCCACCCCAGATACGCAGTATTTT
cdr3_aa: CASSLSSTPDTQYF
d_call: -
j_call: TRBJ2-3
cdr3_length: 14
v_call: TRBV12-3/TRBV12-4
clone_size: -

cdr3_nt: TGCAGTGCTAGGTGGTCGCGGGGGGTCCAAGAGACCCAGTACTTC
cdr3_aa: CSARWSRGVQETQYF
d_call: TRBD2
j_call: TRBJ2-5
cdr3_length: 15
v_call: TRBV20-1
clone_size: few

cdr3_nt: TGCGCCAGCAGCTTGGATCCAGGGGAGGGTACTGAAGCTTTCTTT
cdr3_aa: CASSLDPGEGTEAFF
d_call: -
j_call: TRBJ1-1
cdr3_length: 15
v_call: TRBV5-1
clone_size: -

cdr3_nt: TGTGCCAGCAGCCCCCCTAGCAAGGAGACCCAGTACTTC
cdr3_aa: CASSPPSKETQYF
d_call: -
j_call: TRBJ2-5
cdr3_length: 13
v_call: TRBV3-1
clone_size: -

cdr3_nt: TGTGCCACCAGTGATCCCAGGGGCAATGAGCAGTTCTTC
cdr3_aa: CATSDPRGNEQFF
d_call: -
j_call: TRBJ2-1
cdr3_length: 13
v_call: TRBV24-1
clone_size: -

cdr3_nt: TGCGCCAGCAGCTTGGGGACCGATCGCTATGGCTACACCTTC
cdr3_aa: CASSLGTDRYGYTF
d_call: -
j_call: TRBJ1-2
cdr3_length: 14
v_call: TRBV5-1
clone_size: -

cdr3_nt: TGTGCCAGCAGCGCGGGGCTGCGGGGGGGAGAGACCCAGTACTTC
cdr3_aa: CASSAGLRGGETQYF
d_call: TRBD2
j_call: TRBJ2-5
cdr3_length: 15
v_call: TRBV7-9
clone_size: many

cdr3_nt: TGCGCCAGCAGCCTGGGATCGGGGGACAATGAGCAGTTCTTC
cdr3_aa: CASSLGSGDNEQFF
d_call: -
j_call: TRBJ2-1
cdr3_length: 14
v_call: TRBV5-1
clone_size: few

cdr3_nt: TGTGCCAGCAGCTTCGGCCGAATGAACACTGAAGCTTTCTTT
cdr3_aa: CASSFGRMNTEAFF
d_call: -
j_call: TRBJ1-1
cdr3_length: 14
v_call: TRBV7-6
clone_size: few

cdr3_nt: TGTGCCAGCAGTTACTCGATCGGGACAGCCATGAACACTGAAGCTTTCTTT
cdr3_aa: CASSYSIGTAMNTEAFF
d_call: TRBD1
j_call: TRBJ1-1
cdr3_length: 17
v_call: TRBV6-5
clone_size: few

cdr3_nt: TGTGCCAGCAGCCAAGAGACGGGGGGGCGCTACAATGAGCAGTTCTTC
cdr3_aa: CASSQETGGRYNEQFF
d_call: TRBD2
j_call: TRBJ2-1
cdr3_length: 16
v_call: TRBV3-1
clone_size: -

cdr3_nt: TGTGCCTGGAGCACGGGACTGAGCGGGGAGCAGTACTTC
cdr3_aa: CAWSTGLSGEQYF
d_call: -
j_call: TRBJ2-7
cdr3_length: 13
v_call: TRBV30
clone_size: few

cdr3_nt: TGTGCCAGCAGCTTGGTGGGGACAGCAGAGACCCAGTACTTC
cdr3_aa: CASSLVGTAETQYF
d_call: TRBD1
j_call: TRBJ2-5
cdr3_length: 14
v_call: TRBV5-4
clone_size: -

cdr3_nt: TGCGCCAGCAGCGTTGGACAGGGATCCTACAATGAGCAGTTCTTC
cdr3_aa: CASSVGQGSYNEQFF
d_call: TRBD1
j_call: TRBJ2-1
cdr3_length: 15
v_call: TRBV5-1
clone_size: once

cdr3_nt: TGCGCCAGCAGCCTCCGGGACTGGCGCACAGATACGCAGTATTTT
cdr3_aa: CASSLRDWRTDTQYF
d_call: -
j_call: TRBJ2-3
cdr3_length: 15
v_call: TRBV4-1
clone_size: -

cdr3_nt: TGTGCCAGCAGCCCCACTGGGAGAGGGACCCAGTACTTC
cdr3_aa: CASSPTGRGTQYF
d_call: -
j_call: TRBJ2-5
cdr3_length: 13
v_call: TRBV7-2
clone_size: few

cdr3_nt: TGCAGTGCTAGAGATCCGGGGGGGCCCTACAATGAGCAGTTCTTC
cdr3_aa: CSARDPGGPYNEQFF
d_call: TRBD2
j_call: TRBJ2-1
cdr3_length: 15
v_call: TRBV20-1
clone_size: -

cdr3_nt: TGTGCCAGCAGCTGGGGACATGGGGCGGAAAAACTGTTTTTT
cdr3_aa: CASSWGHGAEKLFF
d_call: -
j_call: TRBJ1-4
cdr3_length: 14
v_call: TRBV11-2
clone_size: -

cdr3_nt: TGTGCCAGCAGTTTGTGGCAGGGAAATTCACCCCTCCACTTT
cdr3_aa: CASSLWQGNSPLHF
d_call: -
j_call: TRBJ1-6
cdr3_length: 14
v_call: TRBV12-3/TRBV12-4
clone_size: -

cdr3_nt: TGTGCCAGCAGCTTAAGACGGGCGTACACTGAAGCTTTCTTT
cdr3_aa: CASSLRRAYTEAFF
d_call: -
j_call: TRBJ1-1
cdr3_length: 14
v_call: TRBV11-2
clone_size: -

cdr3_nt: TGTGCCATCCCTTGGGAGGCGGGAAACACCATATATTTT
cdr3_aa: CAIPWEAGNTIYF
d_call: -
j_call: TRBJ1-3
cdr3_length: 13
v_call: TRBV10-3
clone_size: few

cdr3_nt: TGCAGTGCTAGAGATTTGGGGGGTTCCTACAATGAGCAGTTCTTC
cdr3_aa: CSARDLGGSYNEQFF
d_call: -
j_call: TRBJ2-1
cdr3_length: 15
v_call: TRBV20-1
clone_size: -

cdr3_nt: TGTGCTAGCAGCCCACAGCATCGGACAGTCCATGGCTACACCTTC
cdr3_aa: CASSPQHRTVHGYTF
d_call: -
j_call: TRBJ1-2
cdr3_length: 15
v_call: TRBV7-7
clone_size: -

cdr3_nt: TGCAGTGCTAGAGAACCCGGACAGGGGGGCTATGGCTACACCTTC
cdr3_aa: CSAREPGQGGYGYTF
d_call: TRBD1
j_call: TRBJ1-2
cdr3_length: 15
v_call: TRBV20-1
clone_size: -

cdr3_nt: TGTGCCAGCAGTTACGGAGGGATCTTCTACGAGCAGTACTTC
cdr3_aa: CASSYGGIFYEQYF
d_call: -
j_call: TRBJ2-7
cdr3_length: 14
v_call: TRBV12-3/TRBV12-4
clone_size: many

cdr3_nt: TGTGCCAGCAGCTTTGACGACCAGACCCAGTACTTC
cdr3_aa: CASSFDDQTQYF
d_call: -
j_call: TRBJ2-5
cdr3_length: 12
v_call: TRBV7-9
clone_size: -

cdr3_nt: TGTGCCAGCACCGGACATGGAAGAGATACGCAGTATTTT
cdr3_aa: CASTGHGRDTQYF
d_call: -
j_call: TRBJ2-3
cdr3_length: 13
v_call: TRBV6-5
clone_size: -

cdr3_nt: TGTGCCAGCACCCAGCTGACAGGGTCTGGGGCCAACGTCCTGACTTTC
cdr3_aa: CASTQLTGSGANVLTF
d_call: TRBD1
j_call: TRBJ2-6
cdr3_length: 16
v_call: TRBV7-6
clone_size: few

cdr3_nt: TGCGCCAGCAGCCAGACGGAGACAAGCCTAACCTACGAGCAGTACTTC
cdr3_aa: CASSQTETSLTYEQYF
d_call: -
j_call: TRBJ2-7
cdr3_length: 16
v_call: TRBV4-3
clone_size: -

cdr3_nt: TGTGCCAGCAGCCTCCGTGGCCTCAATCAGCCCCAGCATTTT
cdr3_aa: CASSLRGLNQPQHF
d_call: -
j_call: TRBJ1-5
cdr3_length: 14
v_call: TRBV12-3/TRBV12-4
clone_size: -

cdr3_nt: TGTGCCAGCAGGGGACAGAATAGCAATCAGCCCCAGCATTTT
cdr3_aa: CASRGQNSNQPQHF
d_call: TRBD1
j_call: TRBJ1-5
cdr3_length: 14
v_call: TRBV12-3/TRBV12-4
clone_size: few

cdr3_nt: TGCGCCAGCAGCTTGGACGGAACCAATTCACCCCTCCACTTT
cdr3_aa: CASSLDGTNSPLHF
d_call: -
j_call: TRBJ1-6
cdr3_length: 14
v_call: TRBV5-1
clone_size: -

cdr3_nt: TGTGCCAGCAGCTTGACGCAGGGGAGCACAGATACGCAGTATTTT
cdr3_aa: CASSLTQGSTDTQYF
d_call: -
j_call: TRBJ2-3
cdr3_length: 15
v_call: TRBV7-9
clone_size: few

cdr3_nt: TGTGCCAGCGTCAGGGGGAACACTGAAGCTTTCTTT
cdr3_aa: CASVRGNTEAFF
d_call: -
j_call: TRBJ1-1
cdr3_length: 12
v_call: TRBV7-2
clone_size: few

cdr3_nt: TGCAGCGTTGAGTGGGACGGCTACAATGAGCAGTTCTTC
cdr3_aa: CSVEWDGYNEQFF
d_call: -
j_call: TRBJ2-1
cdr3_length: 13
v_call: TRBV29-1
clone_size: -

cdr3_nt: TGCGCCAGCAGCCTAACACCGGGGGCCACTAGCACAGATACGCAGTATTTT
cdr3_aa: CASSLTPGATSTDTQYF
d_call: -
j_call: TRBJ2-3
cdr3_length: 17
v_call: TRBV4-3
clone_size: few

cdr3_nt: TGTGCCAGCAGCTTAGGGGACAGCGTGAACACTGAAGCTTTCTTT
cdr3_aa: CASSLGDSVNTEAFF
d_call: TRBD1
j_call: TRBJ1-1
cdr3_length: 15
v_call: TRBV11-2
clone_size: few

cdr3_nt: TGTGCCAGCAGCTCCCTAAGACAGGGGTCCTTTAACTATGGCTACACCTTC
cdr3_aa: CASSSLRQGSFNYGYTF
d_call: TRBD1
j_call: TRBJ1-2
cdr3_length: 17
v_call: TRBV7-9
clone_size: few

cdr3_nt: TGTGCCAGCAGTTTTACAGGTAGAAATGAGCAGTTCTTC
cdr3_aa: CASSFTGRNEQFF
d_call: -
j_call: TRBJ2-1
cdr3_length: 13
v_call: TRBV7-8
clone_size: few

cdr3_nt: TGTGCCAGCAGCGGCTACCTAGAGACCCAGTACTTC
cdr3_aa: CASSGYLETQYF
d_call: -
j_call: TRBJ2-5
cdr3_length: 12
v_call: TRBV7-2
clone_size: few

cdr3_nt: TGCAGCGTTCGAACAGGAGACACTGAAGCTTTCTTT
cdr3_aa: CSVRTGDTEAFF
d_call: -
j_call: TRBJ1-1
cdr3_length: 12
v_call: TRBV29-1
clone_size: -

cdr3_nt: TGTGCCAGCAGCCAAGTAGCTACCAGATTTTACAATGAGCAGTTCTTC
cdr3_aa: CASSQVATRFYNEQFF
d_call: -
j_call: TRBJ2-1
cdr3_length: 16
v_call: TRBV14
clone_size: few

cdr3_nt: TGTGCCAGCAGCTTCACGGGGCAAGAGACCCAGTACTTC
cdr3_aa: CASSFTGQETQYF
d_call: -
j_call: TRBJ2-5
cdr3_length: 13
v_call: TRBV5-5
clone_size: -

cdr3_nt: TGTGCCAGCAGTTTATTAGGTGGGGGAGGAGAGACCCAGTACTTC
cdr3_aa: CASSLLGGGGETQYF
d_call: -
j_call: TRBJ2-5
cdr3_length: 15
v_call: TRBV27
clone_size: -